The T cell receptor (beta chain) under discussion was sequenced for a study of blood T cell repertoires in COVID-19. Methods used by the authors: The assay estimated nucleated cells by amplifying reference gene primers. Method: immunoSEQ multiplex PCR; TCRdb's copy keeps in-frame clones and lacks some. V and J calls and clone size are as listed in that table; D and trimming were resolved from the DNA. The data contain about 130,000 clones, about 83% of them singletons. The sequence came from a middle-aged man with active or convalescent COVID-19. The sequencing input was peripheral blood.

CDR3 sequence: CASSLGATGETDTQYF. CDR3 DNA: TGCGCCAGCAGCTTGGGGGCGACAGGGGAGACAGATACGCAGTATTTT. The chain recombines TRBV5-1 with TRBJ2-3; 8 bases match TRBD1. V lost 0 bases to trimming and J lost 3 bases; unmatched junction nucleotides: 6. The CDR3 is 16 residues long. Germline V gene data show CDR1 as SGHRS and CDR2 as YFSETQ. The variable domain in full, completed from reference TRBV5-1 and TRBJ2-3, reads KAGVTQTPRYLIKTRGQQVTLSCSPISGHRSVSWYQQTPGQGLQFLFEYFSETQRNKGNFPGRFSGRQFSNSRSEMNVSTLELGDSALYLCASSLGATGETDTQYFGPGTRLTVL.